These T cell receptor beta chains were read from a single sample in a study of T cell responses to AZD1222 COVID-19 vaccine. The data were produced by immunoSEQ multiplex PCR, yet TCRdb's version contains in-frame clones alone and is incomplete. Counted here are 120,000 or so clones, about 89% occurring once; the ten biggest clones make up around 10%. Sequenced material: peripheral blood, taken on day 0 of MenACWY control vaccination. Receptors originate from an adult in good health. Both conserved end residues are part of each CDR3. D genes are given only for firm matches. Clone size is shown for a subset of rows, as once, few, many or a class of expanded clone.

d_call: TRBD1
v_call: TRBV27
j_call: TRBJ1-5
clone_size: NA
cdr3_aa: CASSLRTGLNQPQHF
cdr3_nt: TGTGCCAGCAGTTTAAGGACAGGGTTGAATCAGCCCCAGCATTTT

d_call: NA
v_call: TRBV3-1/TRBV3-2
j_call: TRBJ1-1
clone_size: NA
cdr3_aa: CASSQDTQWTEAFF
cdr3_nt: TGTGCCAGCAGCCAAGATACGCAATGGACTGAAGCTTTCTTT

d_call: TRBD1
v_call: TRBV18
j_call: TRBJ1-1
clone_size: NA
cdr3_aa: CASSAAAGGENTEAFF
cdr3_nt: TGTGCCAGCTCAGCCGCCGCAGGGGGCGAGAACACTGAAGCTTTCTTT

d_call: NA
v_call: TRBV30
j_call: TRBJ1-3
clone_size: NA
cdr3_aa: CAWSVSGSSGNTIYF
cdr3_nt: TGTGCCTGGAGTGTAAGTGGCAGCTCTGGAAACACCATATATTTT

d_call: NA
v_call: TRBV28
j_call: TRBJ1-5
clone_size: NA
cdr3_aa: CASSLADTTSNQPQHF
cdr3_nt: TGTGCCAGCAGTTTGGCAGATACTACTAGCAATCAGCCCCAGCATTTT

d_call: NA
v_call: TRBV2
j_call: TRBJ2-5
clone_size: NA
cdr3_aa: CASIERLQETQYF
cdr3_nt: TGTGCCAGCATTGAGAGATTACAAGAGACCCAGTACTTC

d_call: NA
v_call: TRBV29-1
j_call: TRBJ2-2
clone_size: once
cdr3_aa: CSVELAVGELFF
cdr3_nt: TGCAGCGTAGAACTAGCCGTCGGGGAGCTGTTTTTT

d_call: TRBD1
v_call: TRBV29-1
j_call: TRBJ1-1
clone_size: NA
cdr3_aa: CSVEGAQGARNTEAFF
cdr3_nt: TGCAGCGTTGAAGGGGCCCAGGGGGCTCGGAACACTGAAGCTTTCTTT

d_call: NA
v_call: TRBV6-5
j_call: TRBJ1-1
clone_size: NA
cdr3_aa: CASSPRTRMNTEAFF
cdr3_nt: TGTGCCAGCAGTCCACGGACGAGGATGAACACTGAAGCTTTCTTT

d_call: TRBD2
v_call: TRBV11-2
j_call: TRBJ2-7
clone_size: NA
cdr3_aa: CASSSISAQPGLAMYEQYF
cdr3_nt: TGTGCCAGCAGCTCGATATCAGCGCAGCCGGGACTAGCGATGTACGAGCAGTACTTC

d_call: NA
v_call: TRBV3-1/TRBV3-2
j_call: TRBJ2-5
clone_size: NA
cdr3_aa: CASSQVRRWAGPTQETQYF
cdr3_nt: TGTGCCAGCAGCCAAGTAAGGAGGTGGGCAGGTCCCACGCAAGAGACCCAGTACTTC

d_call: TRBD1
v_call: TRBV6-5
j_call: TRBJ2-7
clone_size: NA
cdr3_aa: CASSRTGNTYEQYF
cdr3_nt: TGTGCCAGCAGCCGGACAGGGAATACCTACGAGCAGTACTTC

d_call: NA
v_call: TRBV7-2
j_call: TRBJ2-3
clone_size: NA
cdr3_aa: CASSFRSGSTDTQYF
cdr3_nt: TGTGCCAGCAGCTTCCGGAGCGGTAGCACAGATACGCAGTATTTT

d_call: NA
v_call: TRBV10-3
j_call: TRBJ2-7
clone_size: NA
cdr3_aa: CAISVSTYEQYF
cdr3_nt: TGTGCCATCAGTGTCAGTACCTACGAGCAGTACTTC

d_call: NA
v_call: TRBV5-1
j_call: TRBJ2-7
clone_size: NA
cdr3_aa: CASSPRRTDSSYEQYF
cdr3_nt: TGCGCCAGCAGCCCGCGAAGGACGGACAGCTCCTACGAGCAGTACTTC

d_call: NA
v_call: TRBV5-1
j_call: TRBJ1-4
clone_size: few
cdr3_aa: CASSPFSTASVGEKLFF
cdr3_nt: TGCGCCAGCAGCCCCTTTAGTACGGCCTCCGTGGGGGAAAAACTGTTTTTT

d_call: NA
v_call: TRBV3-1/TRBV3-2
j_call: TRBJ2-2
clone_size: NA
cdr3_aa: CASSPRDLELFF
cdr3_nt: TGTGCCAGCTCCCCTCGGGATTTGGAGCTGTTTTTT

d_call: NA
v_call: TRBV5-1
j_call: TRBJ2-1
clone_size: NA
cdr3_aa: CASSLERREQFF
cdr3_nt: TGCGCCAGCAGCTTGGAGCGACGTGAGCAGTTCTTC

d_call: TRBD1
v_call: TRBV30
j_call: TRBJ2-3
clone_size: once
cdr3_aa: CAWTGDSQGTDTQYF
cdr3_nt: TGTGCCTGGACCGGGGACAGTCAAGGCACAGATACGCAGTATTTT

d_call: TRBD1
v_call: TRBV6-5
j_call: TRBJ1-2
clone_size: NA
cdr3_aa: CASTGTGDGYTF
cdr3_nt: TGTGCCAGCACCGGGACAGGCGACGGCTACACCTTC

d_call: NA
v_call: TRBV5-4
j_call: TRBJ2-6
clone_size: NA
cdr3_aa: CASSLWVSGANVLTF
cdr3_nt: TGTGCCAGCAGCTTGTGGGTCTCTGGGGCCAACGTCCTGACTTTC

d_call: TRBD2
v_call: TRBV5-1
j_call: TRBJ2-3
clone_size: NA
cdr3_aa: CASSLLAGVGTDTQYF
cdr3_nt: TGCGCCAGCAGCTTACTAGCGGGAGTGGGAACAGATACGCAGTATTTT

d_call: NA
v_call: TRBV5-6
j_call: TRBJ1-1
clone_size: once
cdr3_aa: CASSLGRRGLLNTEAFF
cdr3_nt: TGTGCCAGCAGCTTGGGTCGCAGGGGCCTACTGAACACTGAAGCTTTCTTT

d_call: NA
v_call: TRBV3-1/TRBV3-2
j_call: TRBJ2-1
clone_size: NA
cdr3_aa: CASSQGYNEQFF
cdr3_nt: TGTGCCAGCAGCCAGGGGTACAATGAGCAGTTCTTC

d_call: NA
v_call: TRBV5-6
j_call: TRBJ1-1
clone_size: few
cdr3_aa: CASSSSIQGNTEAFF
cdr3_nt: TGTGCCAGCAGCTCGTCTATACAGGGGAACACTGAAGCTTTCTTT

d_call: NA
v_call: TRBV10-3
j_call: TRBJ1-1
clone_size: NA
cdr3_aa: CAIGLGDKNTEAFF
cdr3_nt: TGTGCCATCGGGTTGGGGGATAAGAACACTGAAGCTTTCTTT

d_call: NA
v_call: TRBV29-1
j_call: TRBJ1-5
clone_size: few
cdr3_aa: CSVREGMGQPQHF
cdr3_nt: TGCAGCGTTCGGGAGGGTATGGGGCAGCCCCAGCATTTT

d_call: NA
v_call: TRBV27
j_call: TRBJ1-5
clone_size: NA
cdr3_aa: CASSLSIGLSNQPQHF
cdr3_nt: TGTGCCAGCAGTTTAAGCATCGGGTTAAGCAATCAGCCCCAGCATTTT

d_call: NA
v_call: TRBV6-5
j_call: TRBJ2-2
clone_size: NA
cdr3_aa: CASSYKVTGELFF
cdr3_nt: TGTGCCAGCAGTTACAAGGTCACCGGGGAGCTGTTTTTT

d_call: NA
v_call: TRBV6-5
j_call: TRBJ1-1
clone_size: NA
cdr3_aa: CASSYRTYRDNTEAFF
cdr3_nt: TGTGCCAGCAGTTATCGCACCTACAGGGATAACACTGAAGCTTTCTTT

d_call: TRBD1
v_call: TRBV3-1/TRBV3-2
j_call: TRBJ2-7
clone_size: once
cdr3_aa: CASSHGTGGRYEQYF
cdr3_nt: TGTGCCAGCAGCCACGGGACAGGGGGCCGATACGAGCAGTACTTC

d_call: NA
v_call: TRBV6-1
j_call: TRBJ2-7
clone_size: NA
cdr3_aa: CASSEARVDHFSF
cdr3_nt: TGTGCCAGCAGTGAAGCGCGGGTAGACCACTTTTCCTTC

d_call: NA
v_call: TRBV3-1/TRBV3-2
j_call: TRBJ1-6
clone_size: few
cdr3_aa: CASSQSRSLSSNSPLHF
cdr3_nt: TGTGCCAGCAGCCAATCAAGGAGTCTAAGCAGTAATTCACCCCTCCACTTT